Each of the 14 T cell receptor beta chains below was sequenced from the same sample in a study of blood T cell repertoires in COVID-19 (dated by TCRdb to 2018 to 2021). Library prep was done by the immunoSEQ multiplex PCR assay. What TCRdb holds here is the immuneACCESS table cut down to in-frame rearrangements. Part of the clones is not present; checked against another copy, under half of the missing clones reflect an unresolved V gene, and the others are unexplained. The sample contains some 250,000 clones, approximately 90% of them found a single time. The ten top clones hold 0.95% to 1.5% of the sample. The material sequenced was PBMCs or T cells enriched from blood (not recorded which). The receptors were gathered from a human donor in a cohort exposed to, infected with or recovered from COVID-19 (not recorded which). The donor label of this sample is uncertain.

The CDR3 nucleotides read TGTGCCAGCAGCGTAGCGGGGGAAGCAGATACGCAGTATTTT. Translated: CASSVAGEADTQYF. This sequence joins TRBV9 and TRBJ2-3; a weak D match, TRBD2 (6 bases). The CDR3 has 14 amino acids. Germline loops: CDR1 SGDLS, CDR2 YYNGEE. V was cut by 0 bases and J by 4 bases, with 9 bases left in between.

This chain joins TRBV5-1 and TRBJ2-7; D is perhaps TRBD1 (6 bases). V was shortened by 1 base and J by 3 bases, with 14 bases between the two germline ends. The CDR3 is 15 amino acids. The germline V gene encodes CDR1 SGHRS and CDR2 YFSETQ. The CDR3 nucleotides are TGCGCCAGCAGCTTGCTGGGGGCAGCAAGCTACGAGCAGTACTTC. Protein product: CASSLLGAASYEQYF.

The chain couples TRBV18 to TRBJ2-2; no clear D gene. Germline CDR1 reads KGHSH; CDR2 reads LQKENI. The CDR3 runs 13 residues. The V gene lost 3 bases and the J gene lost 1 base, with 3 bases spanning the gap. The DNA for the CDR3 is TGTGCCAGCTCACCTCAGAACACCGGGGAGCTGTTTTTT. This codes for CASSPQNTGELFF.

This chain connects TRBV10-3 to TRBJ2-2; D is perhaps TRBD1 (6 bases). From germline, CDR1 is ENHRY and CDR2 SYGVKD. This CDR3 is built from 13 residues. The CDR3 here is CASGTRNTGELFF. CDR3 nucleotides: TGTGCGTCTGGGACAAGGAACACCGGGGAGCTGTTTTTT.

The chain has TRBV24-1 and TRBJ2-3, with a weak D call TRBD1 (6 bases). This CDR3 has 17 residues. Germline CDR1 reads KGHDR; CDR2 reads SFDVKD. The V end was cut by 0 bases, the J end by 8 bases, with 20 bases between. The DNA for the CDR3 is TGTGCCACCAGTGATTTGAGGACAGTCGCAGGAGTGGTTACGCAGTATTTT. It is translated as CATSDLRTVAGVVTQYF.

The chain has TRBV6-5 and TRBJ1-5; possibly TRBD1 for D (6 bases). V dropped 6 bases and J dropped 3 bases, with 12 bases sitting between them. The CDR3 has 14 residues. Germline V gives CDR1 MNHEY, CDR2 SVGAGI. The CDR3 is CASRGRGNNQPQHF. In DNA form, the CDR3 reads TGTGCCAGCAGGGGCAGGGGAAACAATCAGCCCCAGCATTTT.

This chain links TRBV29-1 with TRBJ2-5; TRBD2 matches 7 bases. There are 12 residues in the CDR3. In germline, CDR1 is SQVTM, CDR2 ANQGSEA. J gave up 5 bases and V 7 bases, and 7 bases lay outside the gene matches. The CDR3 bases are TGCAGCGCTGGGAGCGGGGATGAGACCCAGTACTTC. Protein sequence: CSAGSGDETQYF.

The chain joins TRBV6-5 to TRBJ2-1; D not resolved. The CDR3 extends over 12 amino acids. Germline V lookup: CDR1 MNHEY, CDR2 SVGAGI. V gave up 5 bases and J gave up 8 bases, with 10 bases separating them. Here the CDR3 reads CASSPPSDEQFF. CDR3 nucleotide sequence: TGTGCCAGCAGTCCCCCCTCGGATGAGCAGTTCTTC.

The J gene is TRBJ1-2, the V gene TRBV5-8; TRBD1 aligns across 8 bases. The CDR3 is made up of 13 amino acids. Trimming cost V 0 bases and J 6 bases; bases outside gene matches: 1. Germline values: CDR1 SGHTS, CDR2 YDEGEE. The CDR3 coding sequence is TGTGCCAGCAGCTTGGTGACAGGGGATGGCTACACCTTC. The encoded protein is CASSLVTGDGYTF. Supplemented by reference TRBV5-8 and TRBJ1-2, the full variable domain reads EAGVTQSPTHLIKTRGQQATLRCSPISGHTSVYWYQQALGLGLQFLLWYDEGEERNRGNFPPRFSGRQFPNYSSELNVNALELEDSALYLCASSLVTGDGYTFGSGTRLTVV.

The rearrangement joins TRBV5-4 to TRBJ2-3, with TRBD2 matching over 8 bases. In germline, CDR1 is SGHNT, CDR2 YYREEE (reference sequence). This CDR3 comprises 13 residues. The V and J ends lost 6 bases and 6 bases, in that order; junction bases with no gene match: 6. The CDR3 DNA follows: TGTGCCAGCAAGGAGCGGGGGAAGGATACGCAGTATTTT. It yields the protein CASKERGKDTQYF.

The chain joins TRBV30 to TRBJ2-1; D call uncertain. V gave up 2 bases and J gave up 9 bases, with 20 bases separating them. The CDR3 is made up of 15 amino acids. Per the germline V gene, CDR1 is GTSNPN and CDR2 is SVGIG (reference sequence). CDR3 protein: CAWSPLKARRREQFF. The CDR3 DNA reads TGTGCCTGGAGTCCCCTTAAGGCTAGACGCCGTGAGCAGTTCTTC.

The V and J genes are TRBV5-1 and TRBJ2-3; no clear D. V dropped 3 bases and J dropped 7 bases, with 3 bases sitting between them. The CDR3 spans 10 residues. CDR1 SGHRS and CDR2 YFSETQ come from the germline V gene. As DNA, the CDR3 is TGCGCCAGCAGCTCTCATACGCAGTATTTT. Protein product: CASSSHTQYF. The full variable domain, with the rest looked up from reference TRBV5-1 and TRBJ2-3, is KAGVTQTPRYLIKTRGQQVTLSCSPISGHRSVSWYQQTPGQGLQFLFEYFSETQRNKGNFPGRFSGRQFSNSRSEMNVSTLELGDSALYLCASSSHTQYFGPGTRLTVL.

The sample holds one count of this clone. The chain combines TRBV6-2 or TRBV6-3 with TRBJ2-5; 10 nucleotides match TRBD2. Trimming took 4 bases from V and 4 from J; bases not matched to a gene: 6. The CDR3 is 15 residues long. Germline CDR1 MNHEY, CDR2 SVGEGT. The CDR3 spells CASSWSGGAGETQYF. The CDR3 DNA sequence: TGTGCCAGCAGTTGGAGCGGGGGGGCGGGAGAGACCCAGTACTTC.

The chain employs TRBV7-9 and TRBJ2-1; D gene unclear. The CDR3 consists of 12 residues. Trimming cost V 4 bases and J 9 bases, with 10 bases left between them. Germline CDR1 SEHNR, CDR2 FQNEAQ (reference sequence). The DNA of the CDR3 is TGTGCCAGCAGCTCTGTTGTCGGTGAGCAGTTCTTC. Its protein is CASSSVVGEQFF.